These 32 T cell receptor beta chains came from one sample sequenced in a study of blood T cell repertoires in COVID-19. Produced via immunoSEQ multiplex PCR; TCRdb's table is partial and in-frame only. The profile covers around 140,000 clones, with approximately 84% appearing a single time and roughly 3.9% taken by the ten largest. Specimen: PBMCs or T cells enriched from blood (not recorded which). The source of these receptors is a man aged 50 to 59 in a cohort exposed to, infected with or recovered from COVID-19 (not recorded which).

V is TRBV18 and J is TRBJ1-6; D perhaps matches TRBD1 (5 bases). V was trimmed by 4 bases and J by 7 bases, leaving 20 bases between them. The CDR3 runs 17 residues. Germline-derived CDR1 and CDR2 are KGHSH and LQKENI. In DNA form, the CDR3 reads TGTGCCAGCTCACTGAATGCGCCCAGGGCAAGGAATTCACCCCTCCACTTT. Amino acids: CASSLNAPRARNSPLHF.

The CDR3 nucleotides are TGTGCCAGCAGTTTTGGCAGGGGGTATGGCTACACCTTC. Its protein is CASSFGRGYGYTF. V is TRBV27 and J is TRBJ1-2; 7 bases align to TRBD1. The J segment lost 5 bases and the V segment lost 3 bases, leaving 3 bases of the junction unmatched. CDR1 and CDR2 from the germline V gene are MNHEY and SMNVEV (reference sequence). The CDR3 runs to 13 residues.

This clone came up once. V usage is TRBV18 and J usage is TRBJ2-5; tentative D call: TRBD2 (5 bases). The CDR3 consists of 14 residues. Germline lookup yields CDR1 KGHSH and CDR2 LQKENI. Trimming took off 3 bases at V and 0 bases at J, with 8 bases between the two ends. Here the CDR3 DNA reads TGTGCCAGCTCACCGACGGGAAACCAAGAGACCCAGTACTTC. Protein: CASSPTGNQETQYF.

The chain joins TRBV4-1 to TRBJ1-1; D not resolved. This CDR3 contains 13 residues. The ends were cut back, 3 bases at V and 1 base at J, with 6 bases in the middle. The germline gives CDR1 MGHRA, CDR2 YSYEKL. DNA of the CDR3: TGCGCCAGCAGCCACCCCAGGAACACTGAAGCTTTCTTT. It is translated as CASSHPRNTEAFF.

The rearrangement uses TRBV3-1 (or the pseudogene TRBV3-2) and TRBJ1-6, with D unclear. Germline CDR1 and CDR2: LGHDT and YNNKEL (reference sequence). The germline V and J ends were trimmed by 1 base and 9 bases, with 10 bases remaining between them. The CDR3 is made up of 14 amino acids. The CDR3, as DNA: TGTGCCAGCAGCCAAGCGCAGACAAGTTCACCCCTCCACTTT. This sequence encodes CASSQAQTSSPLHF.

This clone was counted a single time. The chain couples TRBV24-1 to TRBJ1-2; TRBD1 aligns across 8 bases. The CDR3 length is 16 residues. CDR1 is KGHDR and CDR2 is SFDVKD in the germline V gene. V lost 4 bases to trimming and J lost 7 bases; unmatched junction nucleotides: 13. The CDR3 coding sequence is TGTGCCACCAGTGACCCAAAGGCAGGGGGCCTCGGTGGCTACACCTTC. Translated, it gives CATSDPKAGGLGGYTF.

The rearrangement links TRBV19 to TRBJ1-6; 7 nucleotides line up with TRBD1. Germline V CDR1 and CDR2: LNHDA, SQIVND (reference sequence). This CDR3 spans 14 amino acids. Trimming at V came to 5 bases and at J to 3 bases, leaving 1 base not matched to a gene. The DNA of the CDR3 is TGTGCCAGTAGTTACAGGGGCTATAATTCACCCCTCCACTTT. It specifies CASSYRGYNSPLHF.

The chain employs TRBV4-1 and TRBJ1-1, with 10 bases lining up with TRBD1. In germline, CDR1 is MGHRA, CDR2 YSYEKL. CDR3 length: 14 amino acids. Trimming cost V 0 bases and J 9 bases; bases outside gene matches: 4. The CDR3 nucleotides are TGCGCCAGCAGCCAAGAGGGACAGGGGTCGCAAGCTTTCTTT. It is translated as CASSQEGQGSQAFF.

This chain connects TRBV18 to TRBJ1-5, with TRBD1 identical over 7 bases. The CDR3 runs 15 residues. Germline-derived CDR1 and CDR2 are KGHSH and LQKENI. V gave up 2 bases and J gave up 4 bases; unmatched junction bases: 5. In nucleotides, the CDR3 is TGTGCCAGCTCACCAGGCACAGGGGCTAATCAGCCCCAGCATTTT. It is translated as CASSPGTGANQPQHF.

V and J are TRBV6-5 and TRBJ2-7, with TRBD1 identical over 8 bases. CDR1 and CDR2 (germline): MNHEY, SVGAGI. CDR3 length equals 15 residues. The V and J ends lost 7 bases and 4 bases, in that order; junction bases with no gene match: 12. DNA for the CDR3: TGTGCCAGCATCGCCGGGACAGGCACTTCTTACGAGCAGTACTTC. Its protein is CASIAGTGTSYEQYF.

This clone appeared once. The CDR3, as DNA: TGTGCCAGCTCACCAGTCCCGGGGAAGAGCTCCTATAATTCACCCCTCCACTTT. This translates into CASSPVPGKSSYNSPLHF. This chain joins TRBV18 and TRBJ1-6; D remains ambiguous. This CDR3 region has 18 residues. Between the trimmed V and J ends, which lost 2 bases and 0 bases, there was a span of 14 bases. Germline CDR1 KGHSH, CDR2 LQKENI.

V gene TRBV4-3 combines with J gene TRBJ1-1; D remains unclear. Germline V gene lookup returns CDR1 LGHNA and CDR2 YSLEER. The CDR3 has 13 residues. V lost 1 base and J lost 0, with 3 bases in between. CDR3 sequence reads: CASSQAMNTEAFF. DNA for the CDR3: TGCGCCAGCAGCCAAGCTATGAACACTGAAGCTTTCTTT.

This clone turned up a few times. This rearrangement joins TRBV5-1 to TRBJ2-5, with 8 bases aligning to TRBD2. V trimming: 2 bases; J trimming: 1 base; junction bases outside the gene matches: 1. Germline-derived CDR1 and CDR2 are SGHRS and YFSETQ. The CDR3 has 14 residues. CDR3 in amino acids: CASSFRGGQETQYF. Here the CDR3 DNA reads TGCGCCAGCAGCTTTCGGGGGGGCCAAGAGACCCAGTACTTC.

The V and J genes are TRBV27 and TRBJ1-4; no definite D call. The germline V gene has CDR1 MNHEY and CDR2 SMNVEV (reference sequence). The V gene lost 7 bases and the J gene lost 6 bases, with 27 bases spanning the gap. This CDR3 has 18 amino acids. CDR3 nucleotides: TGTGCCAGCACTTTGAGAGGGCACTACCAAGGGTCGGATGAAAAACTGTTTTTT. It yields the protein CASTLRGHYQGSDEKLFF. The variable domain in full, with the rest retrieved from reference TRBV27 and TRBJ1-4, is EAQVTQNPRYLITVTGKKLTVTCSQNMNHEYMSWYRQDPGLGLRQIYYSMNVEVTDKGDVPEGYKVSRKEKRNFPLILESPSPNQTSLYFCASTLRGHYQGSDEKLFFGSGTQLSVL.

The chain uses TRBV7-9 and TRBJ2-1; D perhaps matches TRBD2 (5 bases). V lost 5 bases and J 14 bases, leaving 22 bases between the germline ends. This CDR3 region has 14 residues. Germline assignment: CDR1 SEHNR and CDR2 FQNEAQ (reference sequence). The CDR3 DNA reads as TGTGCCAGCAGCCCACGAAGTACTCGGGAAGTAGAGTTCTTC. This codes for CASSPRSTREVEFF.

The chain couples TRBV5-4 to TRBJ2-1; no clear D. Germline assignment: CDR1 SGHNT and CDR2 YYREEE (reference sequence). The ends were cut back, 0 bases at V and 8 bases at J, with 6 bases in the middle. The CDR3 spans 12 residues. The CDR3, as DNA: TGTGCCAGCAGCTTGGTCCTCGATGAGCAGTTCTTC. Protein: CASSLVLDEQFF.

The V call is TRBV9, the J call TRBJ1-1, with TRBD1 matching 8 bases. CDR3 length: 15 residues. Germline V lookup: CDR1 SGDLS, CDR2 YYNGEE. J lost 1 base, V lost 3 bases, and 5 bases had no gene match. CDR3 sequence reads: CASSAAGGGNTEAFF. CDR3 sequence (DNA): TGTGCCAGCAGCGCCGCAGGGGGCGGGAACACTGAAGCTTTCTTT.

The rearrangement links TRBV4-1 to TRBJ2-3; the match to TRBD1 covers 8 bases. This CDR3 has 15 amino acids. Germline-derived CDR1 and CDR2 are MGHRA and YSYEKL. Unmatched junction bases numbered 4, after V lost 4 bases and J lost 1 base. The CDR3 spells CASSLPGQGTDTQYF. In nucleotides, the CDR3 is TGCGCCAGCAGCCTCCCGGGACAGGGCACAGATACGCAGTATTTT.

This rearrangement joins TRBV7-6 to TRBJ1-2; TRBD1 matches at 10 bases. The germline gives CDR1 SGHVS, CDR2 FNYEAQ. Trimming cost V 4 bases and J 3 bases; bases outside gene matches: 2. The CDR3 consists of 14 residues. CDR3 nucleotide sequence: TGTGCCAGCAGCTCTGGGACAGGGGACTATGGCTACACCTTC. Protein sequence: CASSSGTGDYGYTF.

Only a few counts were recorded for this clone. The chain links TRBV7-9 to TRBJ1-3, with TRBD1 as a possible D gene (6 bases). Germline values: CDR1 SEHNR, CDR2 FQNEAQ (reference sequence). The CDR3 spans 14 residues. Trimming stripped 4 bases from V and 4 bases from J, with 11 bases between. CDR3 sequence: CASSSLTGGNTIYF. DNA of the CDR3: TGTGCCAGCAGCTCCCTGACAGGCGGAAACACCATATATTTT. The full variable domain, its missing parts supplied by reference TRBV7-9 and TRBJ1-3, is DTGVSQNPRHKITKRGQNVTFRCDPISEHNRLYWYRQTLGQGPEFLTYFQNEAQLEKSRLLSDRFSAERPKGSFSTLEIQRTEQGDSAMYLCASSSLTGGNTIYFGEGSWLTVV.

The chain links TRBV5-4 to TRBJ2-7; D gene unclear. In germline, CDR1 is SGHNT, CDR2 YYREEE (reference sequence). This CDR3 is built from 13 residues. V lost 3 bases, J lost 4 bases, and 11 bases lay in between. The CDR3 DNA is TGTGCCAGCAGCTCAACCACCAGATACGAGCAGTACTTC. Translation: CASSSTTRYEQYF. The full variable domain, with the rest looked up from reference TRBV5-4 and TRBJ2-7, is ETGVTQSPTHLIKTRGQQVTLRCSSQSGHNTVSWYQQALGQGPQFIFQYYREEENGRGNFPPRFSGLQFPNYSSELNVNALELDDSALYLCASSSTTRYEQYFGPGTRLTVT.

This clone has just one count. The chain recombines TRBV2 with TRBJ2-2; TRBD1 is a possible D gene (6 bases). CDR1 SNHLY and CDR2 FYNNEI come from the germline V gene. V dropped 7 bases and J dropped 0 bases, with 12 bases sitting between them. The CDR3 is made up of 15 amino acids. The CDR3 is CASKGDGSNTGELFF. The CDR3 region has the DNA TGTGCCAGCAAGGGGGACGGCTCGAACACCGGGGAGCTGTTTTTT.

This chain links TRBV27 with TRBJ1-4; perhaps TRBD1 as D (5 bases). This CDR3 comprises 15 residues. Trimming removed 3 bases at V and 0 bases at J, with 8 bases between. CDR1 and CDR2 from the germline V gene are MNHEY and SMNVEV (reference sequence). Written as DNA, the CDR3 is TGTGCCAGCAGTTTCGGGGGGACAACTAATGAAAAACTGTTTTTT. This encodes CASSFGGTTNEKLFF.

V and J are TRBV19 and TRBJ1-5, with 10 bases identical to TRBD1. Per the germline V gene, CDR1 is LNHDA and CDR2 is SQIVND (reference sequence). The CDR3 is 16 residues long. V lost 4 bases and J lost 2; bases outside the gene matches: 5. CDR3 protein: CASSTTGGKGNQPQHF. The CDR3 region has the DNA TGTGCCAGTAGTACGACAGGGGGCAAGGGCAATCAGCCCCAGCATTTT.

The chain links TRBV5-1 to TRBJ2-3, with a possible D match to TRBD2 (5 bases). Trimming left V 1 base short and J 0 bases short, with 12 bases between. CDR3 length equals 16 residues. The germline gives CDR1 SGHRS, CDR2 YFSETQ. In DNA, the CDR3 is TGCGCCAGCAGCTTGTCCGTAGAGGGTAGCACAGATACGCAGTATTTT. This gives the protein CASSLSVEGSTDTQYF. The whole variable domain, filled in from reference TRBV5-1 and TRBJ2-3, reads KAGVTQTPRYLIKTRGQQVTLSCSPISGHRSVSWYQQTPGQGLQFLFEYFSETQRNKGNFPGRFSGRQFSNSRSEMNVSTLELGDSALYLCASSLSVEGSTDTQYFGPGTRLTVL.

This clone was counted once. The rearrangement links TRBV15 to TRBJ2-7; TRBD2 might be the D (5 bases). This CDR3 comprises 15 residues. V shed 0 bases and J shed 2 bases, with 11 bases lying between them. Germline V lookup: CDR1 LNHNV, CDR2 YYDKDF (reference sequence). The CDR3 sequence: CATSRDLGEAYEQYF. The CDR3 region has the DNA TGTGCCACCAGCAGAGATCTCGGGGAAGCCTACGAGCAGTACTTC.

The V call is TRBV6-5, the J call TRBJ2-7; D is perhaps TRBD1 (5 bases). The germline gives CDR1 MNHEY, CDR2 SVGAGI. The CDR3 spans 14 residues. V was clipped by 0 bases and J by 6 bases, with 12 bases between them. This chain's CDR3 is CASSYSSQGAEQYF. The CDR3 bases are TGTGCCAGCAGTTACTCGAGCCAGGGTGCCGAGCAGTACTTC.

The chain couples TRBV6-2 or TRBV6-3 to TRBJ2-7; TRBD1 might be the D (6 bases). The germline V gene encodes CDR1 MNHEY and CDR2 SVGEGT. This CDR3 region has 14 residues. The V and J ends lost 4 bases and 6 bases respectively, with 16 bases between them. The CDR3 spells CASSFTGPDIEQYF. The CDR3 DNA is TGTGCCAGCAGTTTCACAGGGCCCGACATCGAGCAGTACTTC.

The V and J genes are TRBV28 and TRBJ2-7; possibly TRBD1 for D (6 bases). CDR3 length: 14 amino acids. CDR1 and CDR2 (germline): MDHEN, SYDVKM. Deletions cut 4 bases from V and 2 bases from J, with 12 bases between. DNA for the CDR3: TGTGCCAGCAGTTGGTCCACAGGGCCCTACGAGCAGTACTTC. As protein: CASSWSTGPYEQYF.

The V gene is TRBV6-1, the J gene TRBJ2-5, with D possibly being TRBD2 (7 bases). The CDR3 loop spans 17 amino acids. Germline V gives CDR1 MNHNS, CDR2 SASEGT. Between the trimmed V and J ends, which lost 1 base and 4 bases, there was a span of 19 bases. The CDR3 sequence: CASSEVMSGGTGETQYF. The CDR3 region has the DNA TGTGCCAGCAGTGAAGTAATGTCGGGGGGCACCGGAGAGACCCAGTACTTC.

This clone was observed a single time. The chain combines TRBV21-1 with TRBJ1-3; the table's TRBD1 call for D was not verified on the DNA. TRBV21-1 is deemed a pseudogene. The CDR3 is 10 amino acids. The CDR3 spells CGTDGNTIYF. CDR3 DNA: TGTGGGACAGATGGAAACACCATATATTTT.

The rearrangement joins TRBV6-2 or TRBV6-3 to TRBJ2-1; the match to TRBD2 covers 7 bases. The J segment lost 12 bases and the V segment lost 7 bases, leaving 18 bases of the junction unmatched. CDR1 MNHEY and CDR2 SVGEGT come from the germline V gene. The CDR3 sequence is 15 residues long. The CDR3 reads CASNPGISGSSGQFF. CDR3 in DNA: TGTGCCAGCAACCCAGGCATTAGCGGGTCCTCGGGGCAGTTCTTC.